This T cell receptor (beta chain) was recorded in a study of cytomegalovirus exposure and HLA in healthy donors. Study summary: Some 80 million unique TCRs from HLA-typed donors were held in an early data release.

Germline V lookup: CDR1 LNHDA, CDR2 SQIVND (reference sequence). The CDR3 has 13 amino acids. Study conclusions and caveats: Several V segments, TRBV6-2 and TRBV6-3 among them, could not be told apart and were dropped. Across donors, sequencing depth was assumed by presence/absence analyses to be roughly uniform. Usually a TCR sequence was rare, but some public TCRs were found in many donors.

Concerning this clone itself: Its specificity is not known.

Use of 60 Vbeta and 13 Jbeta primers characterized the PCR. Data came from immunoSEQ multiplex PCR; TCRdb stores just in-frame clones and leaves some out. The sample consists of 140,000 or so clones, approximately 76% of them appearing once. Sample: PBMCs. The chain combines TRBV19 with TRBJ2-5; 7 bases are shared with TRBD2. With the DNA end fitting TRBJ2-7 better, the J assignment may be wrong. The receptor was derived from a middle-aged man in good health and CMV-seronegative. The CDR3 spells CASSMGGTDEQYF. As DNA, the CDR3 is TGTGCCAGTAGTATGGGAGGGACGGACGAGCAGTACTTC.